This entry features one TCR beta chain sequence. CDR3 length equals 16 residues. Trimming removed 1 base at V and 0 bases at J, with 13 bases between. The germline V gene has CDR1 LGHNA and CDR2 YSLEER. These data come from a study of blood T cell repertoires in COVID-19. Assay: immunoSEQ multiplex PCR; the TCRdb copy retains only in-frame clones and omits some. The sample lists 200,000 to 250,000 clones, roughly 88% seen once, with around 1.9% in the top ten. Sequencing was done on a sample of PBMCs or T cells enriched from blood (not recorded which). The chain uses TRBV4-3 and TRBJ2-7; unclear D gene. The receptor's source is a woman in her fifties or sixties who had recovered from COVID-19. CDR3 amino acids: CASSQGAGMSSYEQYF. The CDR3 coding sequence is TGCGCCAGCAGCCAAGGGGCAGGAATGAGCTCCTACGAGCAGTACTTC.